What follows is one TCR beta chain and its context. Its antigen is not identified. These data come from a study of T cells expressing NK-cell markers. Study as a whole: There were seven HCMV-seropositive donors and one seronegative donor among the eight sequenced.

Study-wide points: The CD3+CD56-NKG2C+ fraction of a few donors was likewise dominated by these clonotypes.

Germline lookup yields CDR1 SGHAT and CDR2 FQDESV (reference sequence). The CDR3 covers 16 residues. For each CDR3 protein, TCRdb gives one entry from its re-call of the 5' RACE reads, without DNA. The data show a few hundred thousand distinct CDR3 sequences, and the top ten clones hold under 6.5%. The receptor's source is a man between 18 and 69 years old in good health. V gene TRBV11-1 combines with J gene TRBJ2-5; TCRdb's assignment of TRBD2 cannot be checked, as there is no DNA. The material sequenced was blood T cells: a sorted CD56 or NKG2C T cell subset, CD4+ or CD8+ T cells, or bulk PBMC T cells (not recorded which). Here the CDR3 reads CASSPGLAGDLETQYF.